This T cell receptor (beta chain) was documented in a study of vaccination and CD4 T cells after COVID-19. Study details: Two Hispanic individuals were among six male and four female convalescent patients.

This clonotype was counted between two and nine times. Its antigen remains unknown. This CDR3 comprises 16 residues. V shed 3 bases and J shed 3 bases, with 17 bases lying between them. Germline V lookup: CDR1 MNHEY, CDR2 SMNVEV (reference sequence). Scientists ran DNA taken from cultured CD4+ T cells through the Oncomine TCR Beta short-read assay for sequencing. TCRdb analysed the PCR reads with MiXCR anew, one entry per CDR3 protein. The sample yields about 6,000 distinct CDR3 sequences, roughly 33% seen once. The treatment denotes: approximately 10-day PBMC culture with coronavirus spike peptide pools or control peptides (ViraFEST assay). Collection of the unexposed donor's CD4+ T cells took place before the COVID-19 pandemic (2011-2018). ViraFEST enlarged antigen-specific T cell populations with peptide pools and afterwards sequenced TCRs.

This chain links TRBV27 with TRBJ1-2; D is unclear. This TCR was recovered from a human donor in good health. Sequenced material: CD4+ T cells from blood, cultured in vitro. The CDR3 spells CASSFGGDSTHYGYTF. As DNA, the CDR3 is TGTGCCAGCAGTTTTGGCGGGGATTCAACCCACTATGGCTACACCTTC.